This TCR beta chain was recorded in a study of T cells and Merkel cell carcinoma outcomes (dated by TCRdb to 2018 to 2021). In the study overall: The study examined the tumor T-cell repertoire together with T-cell density as predictors of clinical outcome in patients with Merkel cell carcinoma. The research as a whole found: According to the report, clinical outcomes in Merkel cell carcinoma patients could be predicted using T-cell density together with features of the T-cell repertoire.

Library method: the immunoSEQ multiplex PCR assay. The table comes from immuneACCESS by way of TCRdb, which keeps in-frame sequences with V and J called. Part of the clones is missing from these tables; in studies checked, under half for an unresolved V gene and the rest for unknown reasons. The sample yields 11,000 to 15,000 clones; roughly 90% were counted once. The ten largest clonotypes hold about 2% of the sample. Points on this clone: This clone's antigen is unknown. Base qualities are not recorded, but no much larger clone differs from it by a single base.

The samples were taken from patients with Merkel cell carcinoma. From cysteine to phenylalanine, the CDR3 is 16 amino acids long. Only the CDR3 DNA stays, 48 bases, in frame from base 1. Trimming takes 3 bases off V and 5 bases off J; junction bases not matched to a gene: 8. According to the germline V gene, CDR1 reads SGHRS and CDR2 reads YFSETQ. This TCR derives from a human donor with Merkel cell carcinoma. Rearrangement joined TRBV5-1 to TRBJ2-3, and 11 junction bases match TRBD1. Material: tumor tissue from Merkel cell carcinoma. The CDR3 in this case is CASSWRPGQGEDTQYF. The nucleotide sequence is TGCGCCAGCAGCTGGAGACCGGGACAGGGGGAAGATACGCAGTATTTT.